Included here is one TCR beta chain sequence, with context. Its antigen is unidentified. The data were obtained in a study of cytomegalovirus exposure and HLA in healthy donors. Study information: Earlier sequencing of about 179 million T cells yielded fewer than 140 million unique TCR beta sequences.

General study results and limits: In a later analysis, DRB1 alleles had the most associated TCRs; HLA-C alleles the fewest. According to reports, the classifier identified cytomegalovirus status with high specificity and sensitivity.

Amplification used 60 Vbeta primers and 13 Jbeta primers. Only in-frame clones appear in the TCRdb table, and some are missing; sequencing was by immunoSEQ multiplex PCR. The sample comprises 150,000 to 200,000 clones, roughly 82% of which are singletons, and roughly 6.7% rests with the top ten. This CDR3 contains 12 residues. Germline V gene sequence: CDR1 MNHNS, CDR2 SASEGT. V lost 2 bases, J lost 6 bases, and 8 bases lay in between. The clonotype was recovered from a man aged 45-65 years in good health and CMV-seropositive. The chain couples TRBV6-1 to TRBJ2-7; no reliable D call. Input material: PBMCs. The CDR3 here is CASSEFPGEQYF. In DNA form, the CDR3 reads TGTGCCAGCAGTGAATTCCCCGGCGAGCAGTACTTC.